This TCR beta chain comes out of a study of T cell responses to AZD1222 COVID-19 vaccine. Overall study findings and caveats: The breadth and depth of Spike-specific TCRs increased once two AZD1222 doses had been given.

Germline V lookup: CDR1 SGHRS, CDR2 YFSETQ. This CDR3 spans 16 amino acids. J gave up 4 bases and V 4 bases, and 10 bases lay outside the gene matches. Remarks on this clone: Its antigen is undetermined.

The repertoire was sequenced with immunoSEQ multiplex PCR; TCRdb's copy has only in-frame clones and lacks some. This table has roughly 150,000 clones, approximately 91% appearing once. The TCR comes from an adult who received the AZD1222 COVID-19 vaccine. The rearrangement uses TRBV5-1 and TRBJ1-4; 7 bases align to TRBD1. The source was peripheral blood, collected 28 days after the second AZD1222 dose. As DNA, the CDR3 is TGCGCCAGCAGCACTCAGGCCCGGGACAGTAATGAAAAACTGTTTTTT. Protein: CASSTQARDSNEKLFF. Together with reference TRBV5-1 and TRBJ1-4, the CDR3 gives the full variable domain: KAGVTQTPRYLIKTRGQQVTLSCSPISGHRSVSWYQQTPGQGLQFLFEYFSETQRNKGNFPGRFSGRQFSNSRSEMNVSTLELGDSALYLCASSTQARDSNEKLFFGSGTQLSVL.